A single sample gave rise to the 31 T cell receptor beta chains below, sequenced in a study of technical replicates of blood from a handful of donors. Generated by immunoSEQ multiplex PCR, the TCRdb table keeps only in-frame clones and is missing some. The top ten clones hold roughly 5.8% of a sample with tens of thousands of clones, approximately 86% of them seen once. The sequenced sample consisted of PBMCs. Receptor source: a human donor in good health. Some clones in this sample may be carry-over from other donors' samples.

This clone was seen more than once but under ten times. The J gene is TRBJ1-1, the V gene TRBV7-2; tentatively, D is TRBD1 (5 bases). Trimming removed 11 bases at V and 1 base at J, with 14 bases between. CDR3 length: 13 amino acids. Germline CDR1 reads SGHTA; CDR2 reads FQGNSA. The CDR3 nucleotides read TGTGCCGCCAGGGCGTCCGGGAACACTGAAGCTTTCTTT. This codes for CAARASGNTEAFF.

The chain couples TRBV5-6 to TRBJ2-2; TRBD2 matches at 9 bases. Per germline, CDR1 SGHDT and CDR2 YYEEEE. J lost 7 bases, V lost 5 bases, and 12 bases had no gene match. The CDR3 is 16 amino acids. CDR3 in DNA: TGTGCCAGCAGGCTCCGGGCGGGAGGGCGAGGCGGGGAGCTGTTTTTT. This gives the protein CASRLRAGGRGGELFF.

The chain uses TRBV6-1 and TRBJ1-5; D is perhaps TRBD1 (5 bases). Trimming left V 6 bases short and J 4 bases short, with 16 bases between. CDR3 length: 15 amino acids. CDR1 is MNHNS, CDR2 SASEGT, per germline. The CDR3 bases are TGTGCCAGCAGCCCAGGGTTAATTCGGAATCAGCCCCAGCATTTT. It codes for CASSPGLIRNQPQHF.

V gene TRBV10-1 combines with J gene TRBJ2-6; 7 bases agree with TRBD1. V was pared by 2 bases and J by 0 bases, with 1 base of the junction left unmatched. CDR3 length: 16 amino acids. Germline-derived CDR1 and CDR2 are WNHNN and SYGVQD (reference sequence). CDR3 protein: CASSEDRASGANVLTF. CDR3 nucleotides: TGCGCCAGCAGTGAGGACAGGGCCTCTGGGGCCAACGTCCTGACTTTC.

This chain connects TRBV4-3 to TRBJ2-3; D might be TRBD1 (5 bases). Germline V lookup: CDR1 LGHNA, CDR2 YSLEER. The V end lost 4 bases, the J end lost 6 bases, and 14 bases lay between the germline ends. This CDR3 has 14 amino acids. The CDR3 sequence is CASSRDVRADTQYF. In nucleotides, the CDR3 is TGCGCCAGCAGCCGCGACGTCAGGGCGGATACGCAGTATTTT.

The gene calls are TRBV5-1 and TRBJ2-5, with 12 bases lining up with TRBD2. Germline V CDR1 and CDR2: SGHRS, YFSETQ. This CDR3 contains 21 residues. With V trimmed by 1 base and J by 4 bases, 20 bases remained unmatched. In nucleotides, the CDR3 is TGCGCCAGCAGCTTGCTTCTAGCGGGAGGGCCGAGGTATATTCGGGGAGAGACCCAGTACTTC. Translated, it gives CASSLLLAGGPRYIRGETQYF.

The V and J genes are TRBV6-5 and TRBJ2-7; D may be TRBD1 (5 bases). The CDR3 runs to 15 residues. V was clipped by 0 bases and J by 2 bases, with 11 bases between them. Germline V CDR1 and CDR2: MNHEY, SVGAGI. The CDR3 protein is CASSYSGQGPYEQYF. The CDR3 bases are TGTGCCAGCAGTTACTCGGGGCAGGGCCCCTACGAGCAGTACTTC.

The chain joins TRBV29-1 to TRBJ1-1, with TRBD1 identical over 7 bases. V was pared by 0 bases and J by 1 base, with 8 bases of the junction left unmatched. CDR1 and CDR2 (germline): SQVTM, ANQGSEA. The CDR3 covers 16 residues. DNA of the CDR3: TGCAGCGTTGAAGATACGAGGGGGCGAGGGAACACTGAAGCTTTCTTT. Amino acid sequence: CSVEDTRGRGNTEAFF.

The chain uses TRBV27 and TRBJ2-1; 10 bases line up with TRBD1. Trimming cost V 8 bases and J 6 bases; bases outside gene matches: 10. This CDR3 comprises 15 residues. Germline V gene data show CDR1 as MNHEY and CDR2 as SMNVEV (reference sequence). Here the CDR3 reads CASGPGTGEVNEQFF. The DNA for the CDR3 is TGTGCCAGCGGACCCGGGACAGGGGAGGTCAATGAGCAGTTCTTC.

The CDR3 DNA is TGTGCCAGCTCACCACCGAGCGGGGGATTTTACAATGAGCAGTTCTTC. Encoded protein: CASSPPSGGFYNEQFF. The chain couples TRBV18 to TRBJ2-1; 8 bases match TRBD2. With 0 bases clipped from V and 4 bases from J, the junction kept 5 bases outside the gene matches. The CDR3 runs to 16 residues. Germline V gene data show CDR1 as KGHSH and CDR2 as LQKENI. The full variable domain, completed using reference TRBV18 and TRBJ2-1, is NAGVMQNPRHLVRRRGQEARLRCSPMKGHSHVYWYRQLPEEGLKFMVYLQKENIIDESGMPKERFSAEFPKEGPSILRIQQVVRGDSAAYFCASSPPSGGFYNEQFFGPGTRLTVL.

A single count supports this clone. This chain connects TRBV5-4 to TRBJ1-2; D is possibly TRBD1 (5 bases). The V gene lost 6 bases and the J gene lost 5 bases, with 14 bases spanning the gap. Looked up from germline, CDR1 is SGHNT and CDR2 is YYREEE (reference sequence). This CDR3 contains 13 residues. The CDR3, as DNA: TGTGCCAGCACCGGGGGGGGGTGGTATGGCTACACCTTC. Protein product: CASTGGGWYGYTF.

This chain joins TRBV6-6 and TRBJ1-3; 9 nucleotides line up with TRBD1. The trim removed 10 bases at V and 0 bases at J, leaving 4 bases unmatched. Looked up from germline, CDR1 is MNHNY and CDR2 is SVGAGI (reference sequence). The CDR3 totals 14 residues. CDR3 sequence (DNA): TGTGCCACGGGACAGGGTCACTCTGGAAACACCATATATTTT. Its translation: CATGQGHSGNTIYF.

The chain has TRBV21-1 and TRBJ2-2; the table assigns TRBD2, which was not confirmed against the DNA. TRBV21-1 is listed as a pseudogene. This CDR3 comprises 16 residues. The CDR3 protein is CASSSMQGLNTGELFF. CDR3 DNA sequence: TGTGCCAGCAGCTCCATGCAAGGACTGAACACCGGGGAGCTGTTTTTT.

The J gene is TRBJ2-3, the V gene TRBV29-1; D gene unclear. CDR1 and CDR2 (germline): SQVTM, ANQGSEA. This CDR3 spans 11 amino acids. V was shortened by 8 bases and J by 0 bases, with 6 bases between the two germline ends. The CDR3 is CSSRSTDTQYF. The CDR3 DNA sequence: TGCAGCTCCAGAAGCACAGATACGCAGTATTTT.

The chain has TRBV5-1 and TRBJ1-3; a weak D match, TRBD1 (5 bases). The CDR3 loop spans 15 amino acids. V lost 4 bases and J 0 bases, leaving 11 bases between the germline ends. Germline lookup yields CDR1 SGHRS and CDR2 YFSETQ. Here the CDR3 DNA reads TGCGCCAGCAGCCTGACAGTGAGCTCTGGAAACACCATATATTTT. Its translation is CASSLTVSSGNTIYF.

The chain uses TRBV19 and TRBJ2-2, with D possibly being TRBD2 (6 bases). Trimming pared 2 bases from V and 3 bases from J, leaving 22 bases between. This CDR3 spans 19 amino acids. CDR1 LNHDA and CDR2 SQIVND come from the germline V gene (reference sequence). This CDR3 is CASSIRERRTSGHTGELFF. The CDR3 coding sequence is TGTGCCAGTAGTATACGGGAACGCCGCACGAGCGGGCACACCGGGGAGCTGTTTTTT.

The V call is TRBV30, the J call TRBJ1-3; no clear D gene. Per germline, CDR1 GTSNPN and CDR2 SVGIG (reference sequence). This CDR3 comprises 11 residues. The CDR3 sequence is CALSSGNTIYF. CDR3 nucleotides: TGTGCTCTTTCTTCTGGAAACACCATATATTTT.

The rearrangement joins TRBV12-5 to TRBJ2-1; D might be TRBD2 (6 bases). CDR1 is LGHNT, CDR2 FRNRAP, per germline. The V and J ends lost 1 base and 14 bases respectively, with 12 bases between them. The CDR3 is made up of 12 amino acids. The DNA for the CDR3 is TGTGCTAGTGGTTTGGGGGACGGAGGGAAGTTCTTC. It encodes CASGLGDGGKFF.

The chain recombines TRBV7-9 with TRBJ1-5; unclear D gene. Germline V gives CDR1 SEHNR, CDR2 FQNEAQ (reference sequence). Trimming stripped 2 bases from V and 8 bases from J, with 7 bases between. The CDR3 contains 12 residues. CDR3 DNA: TGTGCCAGCAGCTTATGGTCGGAGCCCCAGCATTTT. The encoded protein is CASSLWSEPQHF. Variable domain in full (rest from reference TRBV7-9 and TRBJ1-5): DTGVSQNPRHKITKRGQNVTFRCDPISEHNRLYWYRQTLGQGPEFLTYFQNEAQLEKSRLLSDRFSAERPKGSFSTLEIQRTEQGDSAMYLCASSLWSEPQHFGDGTRLSIL.

This clone turned up a few times. The rearrangement uses TRBV4-2 and TRBJ2-1; 9 bases are a match to TRBD2. After removal of 1 base from V and 8 bases from J, the junction contained 3 bases not matched to a gene. Germline V CDR1 and CDR2: LGHNA, YNFKEQ. The CDR3 runs to 14 residues. The CDR3 DNA reads TGTGCCAGCAGCCAAGGCGGGAGGGGGGATGAGCAGTTCTTC. The encoded protein is CASSQGGRGDEQFF.

The chain recombines TRBV6-1 with TRBJ2-7; TRBD1 might be the D (6 bases). This CDR3 is built from 13 residues. With 6 bases removed from V and 5 bases from J, the gap between germline ends came to 14 bases. Germline V gene lookup returns CDR1 MNHNS and CDR2 SASEGT. The CDR3 spells CASSWTEIHEQYF. In DNA form, the CDR3 reads TGTGCCAGCAGCTGGACAGAAATCCACGAGCAGTACTTC.

The chain employs TRBV4-3 and TRBJ2-1; TRBD2 aligns across 11 bases. This CDR3 has 14 residues. CDR1 is LGHNA, CDR2 YSLEER, per germline. V gave up 8 bases and J gave up 8 bases; unmatched junction bases: 8. Written as DNA, the CDR3 is TGCGCCAGCTCTCTAGCGGGAGGTGGCGATGAGCAGTTCTTC. Amino acid sequence: CASSLAGGGDEQFF.

The chain links TRBV6-1 to TRBJ2-7, with TRBD1 identical over 7 bases. CDR3 length: 14 amino acids. V gave up 8 bases and J gave up 2 bases; unmatched junction bases: 9. Germline CDR1 and CDR2: MNHNS and SASEGT. The CDR3 DNA follows: TGTGCCAGCCTCGTCGGGACAGCCCCCTACGAGCAGTACTTC. Amino acids: CASLVGTAPYEQYF.

This clone was observed once. The chain joins TRBV27 to TRBJ2-1; D perhaps matches TRBD2 (5 bases). Germline loops: CDR1 MNHEY, CDR2 SMNVEV (reference sequence). Trimming pared 2 bases from V and 7 bases from J, leaving 9 bases between. The length of the CDR3 is 13 residues. The CDR3 region has the DNA TGTGCCAGCAGTTTAGATAGCGCGAATGAGCAGTTCTTC. Protein sequence: CASSLDSANEQFF.

The genes are TRBV5-1 and TRBJ1-1, with unresolved D. Germline values: CDR1 SGHRS, CDR2 YFSETQ. This CDR3 region has 14 residues. V was pared by 7 bases and J by 3 bases, with 16 bases between. CDR3 region: CASAEVGVHTEAFF. The CDR3 region has the DNA TGCGCCAGCGCCGAGGTCGGGGTCCACACTGAAGCTTTCTTT. The complete variable domain, with remaining parts taken from reference TRBV5-1 and TRBJ1-1, reads KAGVTQTPRYLIKTRGQQVTLSCSPISGHRSVSWYQQTPGQGLQFLFEYFSETQRNKGNFPGRFSGRQFSNSRSEMNVSTLELGDSALYLCASAEVGVHTEAFFGQGTRLTVV.

This clone was observed once. CDR3: CASSPLEQGINQPQHF. The DNA for the CDR3 is TGCGCCAGCAGCCCCTTAGAACAGGGCATAAATCAGCCCCAGCATTTT. The chain recombines TRBV4-1 with TRBJ1-5; weak D call: TRBD1 (6 bases). The CDR3 is 16 residues long. Germline CDR1 and CDR2: MGHRA and YSYEKL. V was clipped by 4 bases and J by 4 bases, with 17 bases between them.

V gene TRBV7-8 combines with J gene TRBJ2-7; TRBD1 might be the D (6 bases). V lost 5 bases and J lost 5, with 10 bases in between. This CDR3 is built from 12 residues. Germline V CDR1 and CDR2: SGHVS, FQNEAQ. CDR3 DNA sequence: TGTGCCAGCAGCCGCAACAGGGACGAGCAGTACTTC. It codes for CASSRNRDEQYF.

This clone was picked up one time. The chain is built from TRBV6-6 and TRBJ2-5, with D hard to call. The germline gives CDR1 MNHNY, CDR2 SVGAGI (reference sequence). CDR3 length: 16 residues. V was clipped by 3 bases and J by 5 bases, with 19 bases between them. CDR3 protein: CASSYIRPWALETQYF. CDR3 nucleotide sequence: TGTGCCAGCAGTTATATACGTCCGTGGGCATTGGAGACCCAGTACTTC.

The chain carries TRBV12-5 and TRBJ2-4, with TRBD2 identical over 7 bases. The CDR3 is 19 amino acids. The V gene's germline CDR1 is LGHNT and CDR2 FRNRAP. With 7 bases clipped from V and 10 bases from J, the junction kept 28 bases outside the gene matches. This CDR3 is CASASLTGGTSALADIQYF. The DNA of the CDR3 is TGTGCTAGTGCCTCTTTAACCGGGGGGACGTCAGCCTTAGCGGATATTCAGTACTTC.

This chain uses TRBV6-4 with TRBJ1-6, with 7 bases matching TRBD1. Trimming took 0 bases from V and 7 from J; bases not matched to a gene: 3. CDR3 length: 15 amino acids. Germline CDR1 reads MRHNA; CDR2 reads SNTAGT. In nucleotides, the CDR3 is TGTGCCAGCAGTGACTCTGGGACAGTCAATTCACCCCTCCACTTT. The encoded protein is CASSDSGTVNSPLHF.

The chain uses TRBV11-2 and TRBJ1-5, with TRBD1 as a possible D gene (5 bases). V was pared by 3 bases and J by 7 bases, with 10 bases between. This CDR3 has 13 residues. Germline V gene data show CDR1 as SGHAT and CDR2 as FQNNGV. The CDR3 DNA sequence: TGTGCCAGCAGCTTGGGACTCGCCCAGCCCCAGCATTTT. Encoded protein: CASSLGLAQPQHF.